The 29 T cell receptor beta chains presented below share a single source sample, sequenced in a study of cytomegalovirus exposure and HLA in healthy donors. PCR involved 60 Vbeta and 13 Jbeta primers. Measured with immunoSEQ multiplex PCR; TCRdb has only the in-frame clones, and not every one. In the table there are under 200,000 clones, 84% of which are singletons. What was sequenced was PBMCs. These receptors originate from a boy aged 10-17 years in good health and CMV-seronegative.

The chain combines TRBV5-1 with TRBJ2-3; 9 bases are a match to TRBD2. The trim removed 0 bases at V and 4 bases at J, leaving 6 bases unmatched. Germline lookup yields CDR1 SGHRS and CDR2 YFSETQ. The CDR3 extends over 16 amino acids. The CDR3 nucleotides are TGCGCCAGCAGCTTGGACCTTGCGGGGGGGTCAGATACGCAGTATTTT. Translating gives CASSLDLAGGSDTQYF.

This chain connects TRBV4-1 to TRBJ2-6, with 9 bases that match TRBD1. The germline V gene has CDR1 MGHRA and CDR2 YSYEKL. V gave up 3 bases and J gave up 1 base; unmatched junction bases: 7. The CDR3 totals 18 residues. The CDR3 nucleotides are TGCGCCAGCAGCCAGCGAGGGACAGGGAGGTCTGGGGCCAACGTCCTGACTTTC. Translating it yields CASSQRGTGRSGANVLTF.

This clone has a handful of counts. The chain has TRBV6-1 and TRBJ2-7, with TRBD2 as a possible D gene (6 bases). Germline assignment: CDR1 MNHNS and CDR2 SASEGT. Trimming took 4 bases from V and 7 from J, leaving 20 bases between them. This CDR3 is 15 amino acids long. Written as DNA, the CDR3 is TGTGCCAGCAGTGTCAAAGGATCGGGGGTTAGGGAGCAGTACTTC. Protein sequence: CASSVKGSGVREQYF.

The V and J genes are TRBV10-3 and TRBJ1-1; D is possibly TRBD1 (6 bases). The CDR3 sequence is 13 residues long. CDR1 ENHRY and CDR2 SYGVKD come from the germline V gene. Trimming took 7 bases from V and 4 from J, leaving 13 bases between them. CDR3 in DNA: TGTGCCATCAAGGGGGAGAGGGGCACTGAAGCTTTCTTT. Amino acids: CAIKGERGTEAFF.

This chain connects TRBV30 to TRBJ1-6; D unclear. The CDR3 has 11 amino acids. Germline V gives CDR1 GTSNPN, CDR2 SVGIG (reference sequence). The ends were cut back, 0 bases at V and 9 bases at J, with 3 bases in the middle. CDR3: CAWSVSSPLHF. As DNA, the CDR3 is TGTGCCTGGAGTGTTAGTTCACCCCTCCACTTT.

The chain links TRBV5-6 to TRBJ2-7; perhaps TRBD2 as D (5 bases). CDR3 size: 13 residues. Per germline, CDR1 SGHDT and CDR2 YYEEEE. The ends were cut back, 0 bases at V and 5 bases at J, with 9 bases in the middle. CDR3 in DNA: TGTGCCAGCAGCTTGGGAGGGATCCACGAGCAGTACTTC. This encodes CASSLGGIHEQYF.

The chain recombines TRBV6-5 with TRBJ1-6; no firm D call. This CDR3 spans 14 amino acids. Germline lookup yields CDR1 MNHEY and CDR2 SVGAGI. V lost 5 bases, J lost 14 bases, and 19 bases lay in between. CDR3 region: CASSKPGYGSSLHF. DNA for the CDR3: TGTGCCAGCAGTAAACCGGGCTACGGGAGTTCCCTCCACTTT.

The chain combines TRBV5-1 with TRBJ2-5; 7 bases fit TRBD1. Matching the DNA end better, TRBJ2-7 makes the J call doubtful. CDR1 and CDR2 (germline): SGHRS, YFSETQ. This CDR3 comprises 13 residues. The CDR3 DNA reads TGCGCCAGCAGCTGGGACAGCGACTACGAGCAGTACTTC. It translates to CASSWDSDYEQYF.

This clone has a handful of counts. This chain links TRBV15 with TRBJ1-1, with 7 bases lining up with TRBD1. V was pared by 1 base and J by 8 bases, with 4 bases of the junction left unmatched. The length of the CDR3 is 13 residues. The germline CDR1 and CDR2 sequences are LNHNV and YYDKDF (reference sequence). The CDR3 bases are TGTGCCACCAGCAGAGTGGGGGGACAGGAAGCTTTCTTT. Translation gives CATSRVGGQEAFF.

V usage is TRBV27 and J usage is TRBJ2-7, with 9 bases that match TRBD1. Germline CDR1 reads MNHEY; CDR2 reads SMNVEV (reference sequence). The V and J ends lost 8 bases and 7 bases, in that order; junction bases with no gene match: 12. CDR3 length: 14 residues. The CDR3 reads CASRPGQGRREQYF. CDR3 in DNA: TGTGCCAGCCGTCCGGGACAGGGACGGCGGGAGCAGTACTTC.

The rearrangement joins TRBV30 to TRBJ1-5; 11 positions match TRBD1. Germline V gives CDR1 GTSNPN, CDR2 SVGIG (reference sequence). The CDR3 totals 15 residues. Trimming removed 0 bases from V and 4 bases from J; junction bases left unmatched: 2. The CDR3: CAWSVRDRGNQPQHF. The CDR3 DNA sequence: TGTGCCTGGAGTGTACGGGACAGGGGGAATCAGCCCCAGCATTTT.

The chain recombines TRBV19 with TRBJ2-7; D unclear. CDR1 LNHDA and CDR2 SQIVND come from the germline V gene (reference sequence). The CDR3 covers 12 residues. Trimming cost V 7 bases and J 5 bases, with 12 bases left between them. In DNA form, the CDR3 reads TGTGCCAGTACCTCGGTCCGCAACGAGCAGTACTTC. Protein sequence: CASTSVRNEQYF.

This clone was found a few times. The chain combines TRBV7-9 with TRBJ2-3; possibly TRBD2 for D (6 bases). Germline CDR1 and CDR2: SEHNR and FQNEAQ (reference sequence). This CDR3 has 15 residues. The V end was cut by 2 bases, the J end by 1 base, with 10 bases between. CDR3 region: CASSLSLAGTDTQYF. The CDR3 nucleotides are TGTGCCAGCAGCTTAAGTTTAGCGGGCACAGATACGCAGTATTTT.

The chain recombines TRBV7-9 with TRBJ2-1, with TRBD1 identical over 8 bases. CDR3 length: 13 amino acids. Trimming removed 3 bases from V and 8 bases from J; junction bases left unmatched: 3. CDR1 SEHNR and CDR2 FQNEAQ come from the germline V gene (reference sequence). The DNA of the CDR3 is TGTGCCAGCAGCTTCCAGGGGGCAGATGAGCAGTTCTTC. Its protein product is CASSFQGADEQFF.

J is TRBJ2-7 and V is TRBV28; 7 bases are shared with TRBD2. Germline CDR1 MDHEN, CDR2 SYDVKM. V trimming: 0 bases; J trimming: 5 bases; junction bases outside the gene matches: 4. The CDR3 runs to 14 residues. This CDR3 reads CASSLWPSGNEQYF. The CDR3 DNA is TGTGCCAGCAGTTTATGGCCTAGCGGTAACGAGCAGTACTTC.

CDR3 sequence: CASSLQGKLNGYTF. CDR3 DNA sequence: TGCGCCAGCAGCTTACAGGGGAAACTTAATGGCTACACCTTC. The chain joins TRBV5-1 to TRBJ1-2, with 7 bases that match TRBD1. V trimming: 2 bases; J trimming: 6 bases; junction bases outside the gene matches: 7. This CDR3 comprises 14 residues. CDR1 is SGHRS and CDR2 is YFSETQ in the germline V gene. Full variable domain (rest looked up from reference TRBV5-1 and TRBJ1-2): KAGVTQTPRYLIKTRGQQVTLSCSPISGHRSVSWYQQTPGQGLQFLFEYFSETQRNKGNFPGRFSGRQFSNSRSEMNVSTLELGDSALYLCASSLQGKLNGYTFGSGTRLTVV.

Here the CDR3 DNA reads TGTGCTGGAAGCGGGGGGCCACAGTACTACAATGAGCAGTTCTTC. It yields the protein CAGSGGPQYYNEQFF. V is TRBV12-5 and J is TRBJ2-1; 9 bases fit TRBD2. This CDR3 contains 15 residues. Per germline, CDR1 LGHNT and CDR2 FRNRAP. Trimming removed 11 bases from V and 3 bases from J; junction bases left unmatched: 11. Drawing the rest from reference TRBV12-5 and TRBJ2-1, the complete variable domain is DARVTQTPRHKVTEMGQEVTMRCQPILGHNTVFWYRQTMMQGLELLAYFRNRAPLDDSGMPKDRFSAEMPDATLATLKIQPSEPRDSAVYFCAGSGGPQYYNEQFFGPGTRLTVL.

CDR3 nucleotides: TGTGCCAGTAGTATTTGGCGGCTGAACTCCTACGAGCAGTACTTC. It translates to CASSIWRLNSYEQYF. V gene TRBV19 combines with J gene TRBJ2-7; D unresolved. CDR1 is LNHDA and CDR2 is SQIVND in the germline V gene (reference sequence). This CDR3 has 15 amino acids. V was cut by 3 bases and J by 0 bases, with 12 bases left in between. Based on the CDR3 plus reference TRBV19 and TRBJ2-7, the full variable domain is DGGITQSPKYLFRKEGQNVTLSCEQNLNHDAMYWYRQDPGQGLRLIYYSQIVNDFQKGDIAEGYSVSREKKESFPLTVTSAQKNPTAFYLCASSIWRLNSYEQYFGPGTRLTVT.

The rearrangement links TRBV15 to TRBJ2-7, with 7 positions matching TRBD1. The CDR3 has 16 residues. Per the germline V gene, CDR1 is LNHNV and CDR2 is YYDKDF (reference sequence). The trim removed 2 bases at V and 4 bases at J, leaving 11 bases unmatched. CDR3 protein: CATSRPAAGTAYEQYF. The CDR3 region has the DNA TGTGCCACCAGCAGACCCGCTGCCGGGACAGCGTACGAGCAGTACTTC.

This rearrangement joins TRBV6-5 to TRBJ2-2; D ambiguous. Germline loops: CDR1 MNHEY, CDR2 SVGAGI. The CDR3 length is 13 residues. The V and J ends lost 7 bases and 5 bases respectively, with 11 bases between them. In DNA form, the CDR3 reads TGTGCCAGCACCCGCGGTGAGACCGGGGAGCTGTTTTTT. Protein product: CASTRGETGELFF.

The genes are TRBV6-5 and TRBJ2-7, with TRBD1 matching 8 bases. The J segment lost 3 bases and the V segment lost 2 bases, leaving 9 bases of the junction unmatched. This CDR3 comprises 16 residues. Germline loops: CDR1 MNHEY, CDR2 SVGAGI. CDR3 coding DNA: TGTGCCAGCAGTTACCTAATGACAGGGGCGAGCTACGAGCAGTACTTC. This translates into CASSYLMTGASYEQYF.

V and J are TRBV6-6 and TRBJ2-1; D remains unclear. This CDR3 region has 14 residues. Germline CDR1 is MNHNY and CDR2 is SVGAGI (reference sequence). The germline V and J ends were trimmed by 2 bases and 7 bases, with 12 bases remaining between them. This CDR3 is CASSYPIVVNEQFF. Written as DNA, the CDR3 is TGTGCCAGCAGTTACCCCATAGTAGTGAATGAGCAGTTCTTC.

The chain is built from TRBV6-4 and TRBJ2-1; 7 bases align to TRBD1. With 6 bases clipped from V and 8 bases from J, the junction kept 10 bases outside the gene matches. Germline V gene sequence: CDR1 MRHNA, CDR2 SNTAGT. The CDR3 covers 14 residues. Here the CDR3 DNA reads TGTGCCAGCAGCCGACAGGGACGACTATATGAGCAGTTCTTC. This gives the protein CASSRQGRLYEQFF.

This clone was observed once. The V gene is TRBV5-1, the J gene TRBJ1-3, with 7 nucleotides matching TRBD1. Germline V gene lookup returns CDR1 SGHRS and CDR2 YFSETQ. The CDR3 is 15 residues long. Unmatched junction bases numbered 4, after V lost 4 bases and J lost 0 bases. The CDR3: CASSAQGGSGNTIYF. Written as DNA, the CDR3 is TGCGCCAGCAGCGCGCAGGGGGGCTCTGGAAACACCATATATTTT.

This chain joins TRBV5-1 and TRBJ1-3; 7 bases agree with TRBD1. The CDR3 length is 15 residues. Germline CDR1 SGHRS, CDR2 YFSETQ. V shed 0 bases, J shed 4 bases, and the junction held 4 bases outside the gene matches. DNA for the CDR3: TGCGCCAGCAGCTTGGGACAGGGTATAGGAAACACCATATATTTT. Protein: CASSLGQGIGNTIYF.

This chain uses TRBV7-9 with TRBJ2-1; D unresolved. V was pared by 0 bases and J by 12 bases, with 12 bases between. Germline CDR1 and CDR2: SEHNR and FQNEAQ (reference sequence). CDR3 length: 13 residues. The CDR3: CASSLALPSGQFF. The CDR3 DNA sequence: TGTGCCAGCAGCTTAGCCTTACCGTCGGGGCAGTTCTTC.

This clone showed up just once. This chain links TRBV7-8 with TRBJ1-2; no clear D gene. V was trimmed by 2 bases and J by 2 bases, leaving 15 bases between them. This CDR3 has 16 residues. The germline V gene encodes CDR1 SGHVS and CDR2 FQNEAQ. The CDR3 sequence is CASSLLPSDGNYGYTF. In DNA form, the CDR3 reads TGTGCCAGCAGCTTACTCCCCAGCGACGGAAACTATGGCTACACCTTC.

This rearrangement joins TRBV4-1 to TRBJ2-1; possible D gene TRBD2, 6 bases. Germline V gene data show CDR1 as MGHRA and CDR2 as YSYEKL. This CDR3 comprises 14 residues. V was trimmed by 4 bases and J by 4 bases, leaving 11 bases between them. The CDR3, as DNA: TGCGCCAGCAGCCCGATCGCGGGGTACAATGAGCAGTTCTTC. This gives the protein CASSPIAGYNEQFF.

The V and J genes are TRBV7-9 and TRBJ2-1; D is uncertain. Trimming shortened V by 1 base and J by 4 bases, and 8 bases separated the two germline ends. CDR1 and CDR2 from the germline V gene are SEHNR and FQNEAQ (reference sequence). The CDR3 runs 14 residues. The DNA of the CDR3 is TGTGCCAGCAGCTTAGAGACTTCTTACAATGAGCAGTTCTTC. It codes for CASSLETSYNEQFF.